Below, one T cell receptor (beta chain) is given with its context. As yet, its antigen is unknown. The data were taken from a study of T-cell reconstitution after alpha-beta-depleted transplantation in children. Study-wide results and caveats: Some patients' high day-60 TCRbeta diversity was traced to surviving recipient T cells and thymic progenitors.

TCRbeta library construction was performed incorporating unique molecular identifiers. One entry per CDR3 protein results from TCRdb running MiXCR on the PCR reads. The sample lists hundreds of thousands of distinct CDR3 sequences, around 15% occurring once. The sequencing here drew on PBMCs, mostly from graft donor cells, taken 360 days after TCRalphabeta/CD19-depleted stem cell transplant. The TCR originated in a male patient under 10 years old who had a stem cell transplant for acute lymphoblastic leukemia, so the T cells may come from the graft donor.

CDR3 in DNA: TGCGCCAGCAGCCAAGAAATCCCAAGCGGGACTAGCACAGATACGCAGTATTTT. It codes for CASSQEIPSGTSTDTQYF. V gene TRBV4-3 combines with J gene TRBJ2-3; 7 nucleotides match TRBD2. Trimming cost V 0 bases and J 0 bases; bases outside gene matches: 9. The germline gives CDR1 LGHNA, CDR2 YSLEER. The CDR3 runs 18 residues.